The 8 T cell receptor beta chains presented below share a single source sample, sequenced in a study of cytomegalovirus exposure and HLA in healthy donors. Primers: 60 Vbeta forward and 13 Jbeta reverse. Repertoires were generated with immunoSEQ multiplex PCR, while TCRdb's copy carries only in-frame clones and drops some. The table shows under 150,000 clones, with around 84% occurring only once. Input material: PBMCs. The source is a man between 35 and 55 years old in good health and CMV-seropositive.

V usage is TRBV25-1 and J usage is TRBJ2-3, with TRBD2 matching over 9 bases. CDR3 length: 15 amino acids. Germline assignment: CDR1 MGHDK and CDR2 SYGVNS. V gave up 6 bases and J gave up 2 bases; unmatched junction bases: 6. The CDR3 region is CASSQTSGLTDTQYF. The CDR3 region has the DNA TGTGCCAGCAGCCAGACTAGCGGACTCACAGATACGCAGTATTTT.

The chain combines TRBV6-6 with TRBJ2-7; 9 bases are a match to TRBD1. Germline CDR1 MNHNY, CDR2 SVGAGI (reference sequence). V gave up 6 bases and J gave up 7 bases; unmatched junction bases: 10. The CDR3 is made up of 14 amino acids. The CDR3 sequence is CASRQTGGAGEQYF. In DNA, the CDR3 is TGTGCCAGCAGGCAAACAGGGGGCGCGGGAGAGCAGTACTTC.

This rearrangement joins TRBV25-1 to TRBJ1-1, with D perhaps matching TRBD1 (6 bases). The CDR3 runs 15 residues. The V and J ends lost 3 bases and 1 base respectively, with 12 bases between them. Per the germline V gene, CDR1 is MGHDK and CDR2 is SYGVNS. CDR3 coding DNA: TGTGCCAGCAGTGATACCGGGACACCGAACACTGAAGCTTTCTTT. The encoded protein is CASSDTGTPNTEAFF.

V is TRBV6-1 and J is TRBJ2-1; 12 positions agree with TRBD2. Germline loops: CDR1 MNHNS, CDR2 SASEGT. The CDR3 consists of 14 residues. With 7 bases clipped from V and 6 bases from J, the junction kept 4 bases outside the gene matches. In DNA form, the CDR3 reads TGTGCCAGCAAGACTAGCGGGAGTCTCAATGAGCAGTTCTTC. As protein: CASKTSGSLNEQFF.

The V call is TRBV27, the J call TRBJ2-1; a possible D gene is TRBD1 (6 bases). Trimming left V 8 bases short and J 11 bases short, with 13 bases between. Germline lookup yields CDR1 MNHEY and CDR2 SMNVEV (reference sequence). The CDR3 contains 11 residues. DNA of the CDR3: TGTGCCAGCGGGACACAGGGAAAGCAGTTCTTC. It yields the protein CASGTQGKQFF.

The genes are TRBV29-1 and TRBJ2-7, with D possibly TRBD2 on 5 matching bases. CDR3 length: 14 amino acids. CDR1 SQVTM and CDR2 ANQGSEA come from the germline V gene. V was trimmed by 5 bases and J by 1 base, leaving 15 bases between them. CDR3 amino acids: CSVSIQSGSYEQYF. For the CDR3, the DNA is TGCAGCGTTTCCATCCAAAGCGGATCCTACGAGCAGTACTTC.

This rearrangement joins TRBV11-2 to TRBJ2-7; 8 bases map to TRBD2. The CDR3 consists of 17 residues. With V trimmed by 3 bases and J by 2 bases, 12 bases remained unmatched. The germline gives CDR1 SGHAT, CDR2 FQNNGV. CDR3 residues: CASSFGGRGGFTYEQYF. The CDR3 DNA reads TGTGCCAGCAGCTTCGGGGGTCGGGGGGGCTTTACCTACGAGCAGTACTTC. The full variable domain, its missing parts supplied by reference TRBV11-2 and TRBJ2-7, is EAGVAQSPRYKIIEKRQSVAFWCNPISGHATLYWYQQILGQGPKLLIQFQNNGVVDDSQLPKDRFSAERLKGVDSTLKIQPAKLEDSAVYLCASSFGGRGGFTYEQYFGPGTRLTVT.

The J gene is TRBJ2-7, the V gene TRBV11-3; D remains unclear. Trimming took off 1 base at V and 0 bases at J, with 10 bases between the two ends. The CDR3 consists of 15 residues. Germline V CDR1 and CDR2: SGHNT, YENEEA. The CDR3 is CASSLGPAGSYEQYF. The CDR3 DNA is TGTGCCAGCAGCTTAGGTCCGGCAGGCTCCTACGAGCAGTACTTC.